This TCR beta chain was captured by sequencing in a study of cytomegalovirus exposure and HLA in healthy donors. Overall study context: There were approximately 80 million unique TCRs (from HLA-typed donors) in an early data release. Notes on the study in general: Association of under 20,000 TCR beta sequences with HLA alleles was found at 0.05 false discovery rate in a later analysis.

Vbeta (60) and Jbeta (13) primers were used in the PCR. Profiled with immunoSEQ multiplex PCR; TCRdb holds only in-frame clones, not every one. The data show 210,000 or so clones, approximately 82% seen once. CDR3 size: 17 residues. Trimming cost V 2 bases and J 2 bases, with 15 bases left between them. Looked up from germline, CDR1 is MNHEY and CDR2 is SMNVEV (reference sequence). Concerning this clone: Its target is unknown.

The sample comprised PBMCs. The chain employs TRBV27 and TRBJ1-4; TRBD1 is a possible D gene (6 bases). The clonotype originates from a man aged 18 to 29 in good health and CMV-seronegative. The DNA for the CDR3 is TGTGCCAGCAGTTTAACTGGACAGCTTAACACTAATGAAAAACTGTTTTTT. Translation: CASSLTGQLNTNEKLFF. The entire variable domain, with the rest obtained from reference TRBV27 and TRBJ1-4, is as follows: EAQVTQNPRYLITVTGKKLTVTCSQNMNHEYMSWYRQDPGLGLRQIYYSMNVEVTDKGDVPEGYKVSRKEKRNFPLILESPSPNQTSLYFCASSLTGQLNTNEKLFFGSGTQLSVL.